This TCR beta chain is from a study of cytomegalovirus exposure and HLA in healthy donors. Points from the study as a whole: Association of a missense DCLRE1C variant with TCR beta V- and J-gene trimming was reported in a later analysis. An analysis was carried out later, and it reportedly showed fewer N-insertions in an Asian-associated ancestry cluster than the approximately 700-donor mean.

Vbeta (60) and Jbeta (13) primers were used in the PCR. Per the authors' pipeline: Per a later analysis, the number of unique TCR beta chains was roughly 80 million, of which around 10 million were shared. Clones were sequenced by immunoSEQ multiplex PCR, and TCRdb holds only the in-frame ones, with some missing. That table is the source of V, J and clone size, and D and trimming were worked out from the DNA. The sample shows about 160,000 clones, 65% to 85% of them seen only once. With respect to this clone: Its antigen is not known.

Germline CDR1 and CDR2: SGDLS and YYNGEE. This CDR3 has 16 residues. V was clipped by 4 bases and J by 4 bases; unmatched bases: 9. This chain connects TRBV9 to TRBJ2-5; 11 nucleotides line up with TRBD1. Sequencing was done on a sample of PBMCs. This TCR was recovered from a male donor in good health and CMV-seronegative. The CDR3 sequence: CASSPRDRGTGETQYF. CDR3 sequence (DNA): TGTGCCAGCAGCCCCCGGGACAGGGGGACGGGAGAGACCCAGTACTTC. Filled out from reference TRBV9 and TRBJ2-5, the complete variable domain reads DSGVTQTPKHLITATGQRVTLRCSPRSGDLSVYWYQQSLDQGLQFLIQYYNGEERAKGNILERFSAQQFPDLHSELNLSSLELGDSALYFCASSPRDRGTGETQYFGPGTRLLVL.